A selection of T cell receptor beta chains follows, all from one sample in a study of control samples from healthy donors and cancer patients. Assay used: immunoSEQ multiplex PCR; TCRdb lists only in-frame clones, some missing. The data hold under 200,000 clones, with about 91% observed a single time. The sample comprised blood. The receptors here all came from a woman aged 30 to 39 in good health. Both conserved end residues are part of each CDR3. The D gene is left open where the match is weak. Expanded clones are given a class, and other clones once, few, many or no size at all.

V	J	size	D	CDR3	DNA
TRBV6-6	TRBJ1-1	-	-	CASIVNTEAFF	TGTGCCAGCATCGTTAACACTGAAGCTTTCTTT
TRBV4-2	TRBJ2-7	-	-	CASSQASWDGNYEQYF	TGTGCCAGCAGCCAGGCCTCCTGGGACGGCAACTACGAGCAGTACTTC
TRBV5-8	TRBJ2-1	-	TRBD2	CASSPPPGGEQFF	TGTGCCAGCAGCCCACCGCCGGGGGGGGAGCAGTTCTTC
TRBV5-1	TRBJ2-7	-	-	CASSPSTYEQYF	TGCGCCAGCAGCCCTTCTACCTACGAGCAGTACTTC
TRBV13	TRBJ2-3	-	TRBD2	CASSPTSGESTDTQYF	TGTGCCAGCAGCCCCACTAGCGGGGAAAGCACAGATACGCAGTATTTT
TRBV28	TRBJ2-1	-	TRBD2	CASSRLAGVTYNEQFF	TGTGCCAGCAGTCGGCTAGCGGGAGTCACCTACAATGAGCAGTTCTTC
TRBV6-5	TRBJ1-3	-	-	CATSRNTIYF	TGTGCCACGTCGAGAAACACCATATATTTT
TRBV23-1	TRBJ1-2	-	-	CASPSGGYTF	TGCGCCAGCCCCTCGGGAGGCTACACCTTC
TRBV5-5	TRBJ2-5	-	TRBD1	CASSLQGQETQYF	TGTGCCAGCAGCTTACAGGGGCAAGAGACCCAGTACTTC
TRBV27	TRBJ2-7	few	-	CASSFVSSYEQYF	TGTGCCAGCAGTTTCGTTAGCTCCTACGAGCAGTACTTC
TRBV5-4	TRBJ2-7	-	TRBD2	CASSTTSGRTYEQYF	TGTGCCAGCAGCACCACTAGCGGCAGGACCTACGAGCAGTACTTC
TRBV13	TRBJ1-3	-	-	CASSSPPGNTIYF	TGTGCCAGCAGCTCCCCTCCTGGAAACACCATATATTTT
TRBV19	TRBJ1-5	-	TRBD1	CASSIQTGNQPQHF	TGTGCCAGTAGCATACAGACAGGGAATCAGCCCCAGCATTTT
TRBV4-1	TRBJ1-4	-	TRBD1	CASSPPGQPNEKLFF	TGCGCCAGCAGCCCACCGGGACAGCCAAATGAAAAACTGTTTTTT
TRBV5-5	TRBJ2-1	-	-	CASSLGYVSSYNEQFF	TGTGCCAGCAGCTTGGGCTACGTGAGCTCCTACAATGAGCAGTTCTTC
TRBV27	TRBJ2-1	-	TRBD1	CASRQGGEQFF	TGTGCCAGCCGACAGGGCGGAGAGCAGTTCTTC
TRBV6-2/TRBV6-3	TRBJ2-3	-	-	CASSYRGGSDTQYF	TGTGCCAGCAGTTACCGGGGAGGCTCAGATACGCAGTATTTT
TRBV6-4	TRBJ1-1	-	TRBD1	CASSDSTGGGTEAFF	TGTGCCAGCAGTGACTCGACAGGGGGGGGCACTGAAGCTTTCTTT
TRBV5-1	TRBJ2-7	-	TRBD2	CASSPGRLARTYEQYF	TGCGCCAGCAGCCCCGGGAGGCTAGCGCGAACCTACGAGCAGTACTTC
TRBV24-1	TRBJ1-2	-	-	CATSEERTNYGYTF	TGTGCCACCAGTGAGGAGAGAACTAACTATGGCTACACCTTC
TRBV18	TRBJ2-7	-	-	CASSPGQFLEQYF	TGTGCCAGCTCACCAGGACAGTTTTTGGAGCAGTACTTC
TRBV30	TRBJ1-3	-	TRBD1	CAWSSGRGAGNTIYF	TGTGCCTGGAGTAGTGGCAGGGGGGCCGGAAACACCATATATTTT
TRBV21-1	TRBJ2-5	-	-	CASSKGGEEGQGETQYF	TGTGCCAGCAGCAAAGGGGGAGAGGAGGGCCAAGGGGAGACCCAGTACTTC
TRBV29-1	TRBJ2-5	-	-	CSVEESRAGETQYF	TGCAGCGTTGAAGAGTCCCGGGCTGGCGAGACCCAGTACTTC
TRBV28	TRBJ1-2	-	-	CASRERRAAHGYTF	TGTGCCAGCAGAGAACGCCGGGCAGCCCATGGCTACACCTTC
TRBV19	TRBJ1-4	-	-	CATKGGGANEKLFF	TGTGCCACCAAGGGAGGGGGAGCTAATGAAAAACTGTTTTTT
TRBV6-5	TRBJ1-1	-	-	CASIAGWAFF	TGTGCCAGCATAGCAGGGTGGGCTTTCTTT
TRBV4-1	TRBJ1-5	-	-	CASSQVKNQPQHF	TGCGCCAGCAGCCAAGTAAAGAATCAGCCCCAGCATTTT
TRBV7-9	TRBJ2-1	once	-	CASSVDTDKQFF	TGTGCCAGCAGCGTAGACACTGATAAGCAGTTCTTC
TRBV28	TRBJ1-1	once	TRBD1	CASSFKQGTEAFF	TGTGCCAGCAGTTTCAAACAGGGGACTGAAGCTTTCTTT
TRBV21-1	TRBJ1-3	-	-	CASSKGSRDSGNTIYF	TGTGCCAGCAGCAAGGGATCGAGGGACTCTGGAAACACCATATATTTT
TRBV6-1	TRBJ1-2	many	-	CASSEGGNYGYTF	TGTGCCAGCAGTGAAGGCGGCAACTATGGCTACACCTTC
TRBV4-1	TRBJ2-7	-	-	CASSQDRVEQYF	TGCGCCAGCAGCCAAGATAGGGTCGAGCAGTACTTC
TRBV4-1	TRBJ2-5	-	-	CASSQEETQYF	TGCGCCAGCAGCCAAGAAGAGACCCAGTACTTC
TRBV20-1	TRBJ2-5	-	-	CSASPLRGGDQETQYF	TGCAGTGCTAGTCCCCTGAGGGGGGGGGACCAAGAGACCCAGTACTTC
TRBV24-1	TRBJ2-1	-	-	CATSDLNLASNEQFF	TGTGCCACCAGTGATTTGAACCTAGCGAGCAATGAGCAGTTCTTC
TRBV29-1	TRBJ2-1	-	TRBD1	CSVGGQTYNEQFF	TGCAGCGTTGGGGGACAGACCTACAATGAGCAGTTCTTC
TRBV6-5	TRBJ1-6	-	-	CASKRRRGNSPLHF	TGTGCCAGCAAGAGGCGCAGGGGTAATTCACCCCTCCACTTT
TRBV6-6	TRBJ1-6	-	-	CASSRGGEVNSPLHF	TGTGCCAGCAGCCGGGGGGGGGAAGTCAACTCACCCCTCCACTTT
TRBV5-5	TRBJ1-3	-	TRBD1	CASSYTGGVGSTIYF	TGTGCCAGCAGTTATACAGGGGGCGTGGGAAGCACCATATATTTT
TRBV5-1	TRBJ2-1	-	TRBD2	CASSAGVSYNEQFF	TGCGCCAGCAGCGCGGGGGTCTCCTACAATGAGCAGTTCTTC
TRBV24-1	TRBJ2-1	-	TRBD2	CATSDGLAGVSNEQFF	TGTGCCACCAGTGACGGACTAGCGGGAGTTAGCAATGAGCAGTTCTTC
TRBV3-1/TRBV3-2	TRBJ2-1	-	TRBD2	CASSQTTSGYNEQFF	TGTGCCAGCAGCCAGACGACTAGCGGCTACAATGAGCAGTTCTTC
TRBV9	TRBJ2-5	-	TRBD2	CASHPEGLAGVETQYF	TGTGCCAGCCACCCTGAAGGACTAGCGGGGGTAGAGACCCAGTACTTC
TRBV7-9	TRBJ2-3	-	-	CASAPGTTSTDTQYF	TGTGCCAGCGCTCCGGGGACAACGAGCACAGATACGCAGTATTTT
TRBV9	TRBJ1-2	-	-	CASSVGRGGYGYTF	TGTGCCAGCAGCGTAGGCCGGGGAGGCTATGGCTACACCTTC
TRBV28	TRBJ1-1	-	-	CASSTSGRAAFF	TGTGCCAGCTCAACCTCAGGGCGTGCAGCTTTCTTT
TRBV10-3	TRBJ1-2	-	TRBD1	CAISDRTGSNYGYTF	TGTGCCATCAGTGACCGGACAGGGTCTAACTATGGCTACACCTTC
TRBV28	TRBJ2-7	-	TRBD1	CASSSGTGGGYEQYF	TGTGCCAGCAGTTCGGGGACAGGGGGCGGATACGAGCAGTACTTC
TRBV12-3/TRBV12-4	TRBJ1-5	-	-	CASRQGGNQPQHF	TGTGCCAGCAGGCAGGGTGGCAATCAGCCCCAGCATTTT
TRBV7-9	TRBJ2-7	many	-	CASSSLTGLTYEQYF	TGTGCCAGCAGCTCTCTGACGGGTTTAACCTACGAGCAGTACTTC
TRBV18	TRBJ2-7	-	TRBD1	CASSLTGGTGNEQYF	TGTGCCAGCTCTCTAACCGGTGGGACAGGGAACGAGCAGTACTTC
TRBV7-2	TRBJ2-3	-	-	CASSGIQADTQYF	TGTGCCAGCAGCGGCATACAGGCAGATACGCAGTATTTT
TRBV18	TRBJ1-2	once	-	CASSPQGLDGYTF	TGTGCCAGCTCACCGCAAGGGTTGGACGGCTACACCTTC
TRBV29-1	TRBJ1-3	few	-	CSVGWGNTIYF	TGCAGCGTTGGTTGGGGAAACACCATATATTTT